The 30 T cell receptor beta chains below come from one sample, sequenced in a study of shared clonotypes between healthy human individuals. The data were produced by immunoSEQ multiplex PCR, yet TCRdb's version contains in-frame clones alone and is incomplete. The table shows 2 million to 3 million clones, with 93% occurring only once. The specimen sequenced was naive CD4+ T cells from PBMCs. Stated subset: CD45RA+ positively selected. The receptor set was obtained from a man aged 18-30 years in good health. Some clones in this sample may be carry-over from other donors' samples.

V and J are TRBV19 and TRBJ1-5; tentatively, D is TRBD1 (5 bases). With 9 bases removed from V and 6 bases from J, the gap between germline ends came to 21 bases. The CDR3 length is 15 residues. CDR1 is LNHDA, CDR2 SQIVND, per germline (reference sequence). The CDR3 sequence is CASTGAGGIAQPQHF. CDR3 coding DNA: TGTGCCAGCACTGGGGCCGGGGGAATAGCTCAGCCCCAGCATTTT.

The J gene is TRBJ2-7, the V gene TRBV4-2, with D possibly matching TRBD2 (6 bases). This CDR3 spans 15 amino acids. V was trimmed by 4 bases and J by 5 bases, leaving 18 bases between them. Looked up from germline, CDR1 is LGHNA and CDR2 is YNFKEQ. The CDR3 region has the DNA TGTGCCAGCAGCCTCCGGACTACCCGATCGCACGAGCAGTACTTC. This translates into CASSLRTTRSHEQYF.

The chain joins TRBV2 to TRBJ2-7, with D hard to call. V lost 2 bases, J lost 4 bases, and 6 bases lay in between. Germline-derived CDR1 and CDR2 are SNHLY and FYNNEI. This CDR3 region has 12 residues. The CDR3 coding sequence is TGTGCCAGCAGTGAATCTGTGTACGAGCAGTACTTC. Its translation is CASSESVYEQYF.

V usage is TRBV18 and J usage is TRBJ2-7, with D possibly being TRBD1 (6 bases). This CDR3 is 15 amino acids long. V was cut by 0 bases and J by 3 bases, with 12 bases left in between. Germline V gene data show CDR1 as KGHSH and CDR2 as LQKENI. CDR3 residues: CASSPPVTGSYEQYF. CDR3 in DNA: TGTGCCAGCTCACCACCTGTGACAGGTAGCTACGAGCAGTACTTC.

This clone was observed a handful of times. This chain uses TRBV6-5 with TRBJ1-1; D remains unclear. CDR3 length equals 14 residues. CDR1 and CDR2 (germline): MNHEY, SVGAGI. V lost 7 bases and J 4 bases, leaving 16 bases between the germline ends. The CDR3 is CASKPTALLTEAFF. Written as DNA, the CDR3 is TGTGCCAGCAAACCAACAGCGTTACTCACTGAAGCTTTCTTT.

This chain uses TRBV7-9 with TRBJ2-3; 7 bases fit TRBD2. The CDR3 is made up of 16 amino acids. Germline CDR1 is SEHNR and CDR2 is FQNEAQ (reference sequence). V trimming: 0 bases; J trimming: 6 bases; junction bases outside the gene matches: 9. The CDR3 nucleotides read TGTGCCAGCAGCTTAGCCCAGTTGACTAGCTTTGATACGCAGTATTTT. Its translation: CASSLAQLTSFDTQYF. Supplemented by reference TRBV7-9 and TRBJ2-3, the full variable domain reads DTGVSQNPRHKITKRGQNVTFRCDPISEHNRLYWYRQTLGQGPEFLTYFQNEAQLEKSRLLSDRFSAERPKGSFSTLEIQRTEQGDSAMYLCASSLAQLTSFDTQYFGPGTRLTVL.

The chain recombines TRBV28 with TRBJ1-2, with D possibly matching TRBD1 (5 bases). The germline V gene has CDR1 MDHEN and CDR2 SYDVKM. V was shortened by 7 bases and J by 4 bases, with 13 bases between the two germline ends. The CDR3 runs 13 residues. The CDR3 region has the DNA TGTGCCAGCACCCCCGGGGGACCCTATGGCTACACCTTC. This gives the protein CASTPGGPYGYTF.

The chain joins TRBV6-1 to TRBJ1-2; maybe TRBD1 (5 bases). This CDR3 is 14 amino acids long. Trimming removed 7 bases from V and 4 bases from J, with 16 bases in between. Germline V gene sequence: CDR1 MNHNS, CDR2 SASEGT. Here the CDR3 DNA reads TGTGCCAGCACCCCCCTAGGGGTAATCTATGGCTACACCTTC. It specifies CASTPLGVIYGYTF.

A word on this clone: This same CDR3 is encoded by further DNA sequences in the sample. The chain joins TRBV5-4 to TRBJ1-3; D not certain. CDR3 length: 15 amino acids. V was cut by 0 bases and J by 0 bases, with 7 bases left in between. Germline V gene data show CDR1 as SGHNT and CDR2 as YYREEE (reference sequence). The CDR3, as DNA: TGTGCCAGCAGCTTGGGGCAGAGCTCTGGAAACACCATATATTTT. Translating gives CASSLGQSSGNTIYF.

This CDR3 is CASSLGTVTYNEQFF. In nucleotides, the CDR3 is TGCGCCAGCAGCTTGGGGACAGTCACCTACAATGAGCAGTTCTTC. The V gene is TRBV5-1, the J gene TRBJ2-1, with a tentative D call TRBD1 (6 bases). There are 15 residues in the CDR3. Germline V CDR1 and CDR2: SGHRS, YFSETQ. V lost 0 bases and J lost 2, with 9 bases in between.

J is TRBJ2-3 and V is TRBV7-3; 8 bases are a match to TRBD2. Trimming took 5 bases from V and 3 from J; bases not matched to a gene: 10. Germline V gives CDR1 SGHTA, CDR2 FQGTGA. The CDR3 length is 16 residues. The CDR3 DNA reads TGTGCCAGCAGCACCAACAGCGGGAGCGGGACAGATACGCAGTATTTT. This sequence encodes CASSTNSGSGTDTQYF.

CDR3 nucleotide sequence: TGTGCCAGCAGTCGGGTGTCTAACTATGGCTACACCTTC. It is translated as CASSRVSNYGYTF. The genes are TRBV28 and TRBJ1-2; D remains ambiguous. The V end was cut by 5 bases, the J end by 0 bases, with 7 bases between. This CDR3 spans 13 amino acids. Germline CDR1 and CDR2: MDHEN and SYDVKM.

J is TRBJ2-6 and V is TRBV29-1, with 8 nucleotides matching TRBD1. In germline, CDR1 is SQVTM, CDR2 ANQGSEA. This CDR3 is built from 14 residues. V shed 6 bases and J 3 bases; nucleotides not matched to a gene: 4. Here the CDR3 DNA reads TGCAGCGTAGGACAGGGCGGTGGGGCCAACGTCCTGACTTTC. Protein sequence: CSVGQGGGANVLTF.

The rearrangement uses TRBV5-1 and TRBJ2-1; 7 nucleotides align to TRBD2. The CDR3 totals 16 residues. Unmatched junction bases numbered 5, after V lost 0 bases and J lost 2 bases. Germline V CDR1 and CDR2: SGHRS, YFSETQ. CDR3 sequence reads: CASSLVGGGPYNEQFF. CDR3 bases: TGCGCCAGCAGCTTGGTCGGGGGAGGGCCCTACAATGAGCAGTTCTTC.

V gene TRBV6-1 combines with J gene TRBJ2-7; D uncertain. This CDR3 comprises 13 residues. Germline CDR1 reads MNHNS; CDR2 reads SASEGT. Trimming took off 8 bases at V and 5 bases at J, with 16 bases between the two ends. For the CDR3, the DNA is TGTGCCAGCCGGGCCCGGTTTCGTGACGAGCAGTACTTC. Protein: CASRARFRDEQYF.

V and J are TRBV6-1 and TRBJ1-2; D is perhaps TRBD1 (6 bases). Trimming cost V 7 bases and J 3 bases, with 12 bases left between them. The length of the CDR3 is 13 residues. The germline CDR1 and CDR2 sequences are MNHNS and SASEGT. The CDR3 region has the DNA TGTGCCAGCACCAAGGGGGGTGACTATGGCTACACCTTC. This sequence encodes CASTKGGDYGYTF.

This clone occurred once. The V gene is TRBV6-1, the J gene TRBJ1-5, with TRBD1 as a possible D gene (5 bases). From germline, CDR1 is MNHNS and CDR2 SASEGT. The germline V and J ends were trimmed by 6 bases and 4 bases, with 16 bases remaining between them. The CDR3 sequence is 15 residues long. The CDR3, as DNA: TGTGCCAGCAGGGGGGGGAATCAAGGAAATCAGCCCCAGCATTTT. It codes for CASRGGNQGNQPQHF.

The chain combines TRBV28 with TRBJ2-1, with 13 nucleotides matching TRBD2. The germline gives CDR1 MDHEN, CDR2 SYDVKM. This CDR3 has 16 amino acids. Trimming cost V 6 bases and J 7 bases; bases outside gene matches: 9. This CDR3 is CASSSEGLAGRNEQFF. CDR3 sequence (DNA): TGTGCCAGCAGCTCCGAGGGACTAGCGGGAAGAAATGAGCAGTTCTTC.

The chain has TRBV2 and TRBJ2-1, with D possibly being TRBD1 or TRBD2 (5 bases each). Germline V CDR1 and CDR2: SNHLY, FYNNEI. The germline V and J ends were trimmed by 7 bases and 8 bases, with 21 bases remaining between them. This CDR3 comprises 15 residues. CDR3 protein: CASTLRGLIFYEQFF. For the CDR3, the DNA is TGTGCCAGCACTCTACGGGGCTTAATCTTTTATGAGCAGTTCTTC. Full variable domain (outside the CDR3, taken from reference TRBV2 and TRBJ2-1): EPEVTQTPSHQVTQMGQEVILRCVPISNHLYFYWYRQILGQKVEFLVSFYNNEISEKSEIFDDQFSVERPDGSNFTLKIRSTKLEDSAMYFCASTLRGLIFYEQFFGPGTRLTVL.

This sequence joins TRBV7-2 and TRBJ2-5; no clear D. The length of the CDR3 is 13 residues. V was pared by 4 bases and J by 4 bases, with 10 bases between. Germline V CDR1 and CDR2: SGHTA, FQGNSA. Here the CDR3 DNA reads TGTGCCAGCAGCTCCGCTAGGCGAGAGACCCAGTACTTC. Encoded protein: CASSSARRETQYF.

This chain links TRBV5-1 with TRBJ2-5; unclear D gene. Trimming shortened V by 5 bases and J by 5 bases, and 13 bases separated the two germline ends. Germline assignment: CDR1 SGHRS and CDR2 YFSETQ. This CDR3 has 13 amino acids. The CDR3 spells CASRWRPSETQYF. The DNA for the CDR3 is TGCGCCAGCAGGTGGAGACCGTCGGAGACCCAGTACTTC.

This clone was observed a few times. The chain links TRBV28 to TRBJ1-5; D remains ambiguous. This CDR3 comprises 11 residues. The V gene's germline CDR1 is MDHEN and CDR2 SYDVKM. V was cut by 8 bases and J by 7 bases, with 9 bases left in between. CDR3 in DNA: TGTGCCAGCCCACCGGGCCAGCCCCAGCATTTT. Its protein product is CASPPGQPQHF.

The rearrangement links TRBV7-9 to TRBJ2-1, with unresolved D. Germline CDR1 reads SEHNR; CDR2 reads FQNEAQ (reference sequence). Trimming left V 7 bases short and J 1 base short, with 14 bases between. This CDR3 spans 15 amino acids. CDR3 coding DNA: TGTGCCAGCATACGCGGCGGAGCTTCCTACAATGAGCAGTTCTTC. Translated, it gives CASIRGGASYNEQFF.

This clone was found a few times. This rearrangement joins TRBV2 to TRBJ1-2, with D unresolved. Germline assignment: CDR1 SNHLY and CDR2 FYNNEI. This CDR3 comprises 10 residues. The V gene lost 6 bases and the J gene lost 10 bases, with 9 bases spanning the gap. This CDR3 reads CASRAIDYTF. The CDR3 DNA reads TGTGCCAGCAGGGCCATAGACTACACCTTC.

The chain combines TRBV7-9 with TRBJ1-1; D possibly corresponds to TRBD1 (5 bases). Germline-derived CDR1 and CDR2 are SEHNR and FQNEAQ (reference sequence). The V gene lost 5 bases and the J gene lost 0 bases, with 13 bases spanning the gap. The CDR3 covers 15 residues. The CDR3 loop reads CASSPQGTMNTEAFF. CDR3 nucleotides: TGTGCCAGCAGCCCCCAGGGTACCATGAACACTGAAGCTTTCTTT.

The J gene is TRBJ2-7, the V gene TRBV11-2, with D unresolved. Per the germline V gene, CDR1 is SGHAT and CDR2 is FQNNGV. Trimming cost V 4 bases and J 3 bases, with 19 bases left between them. CDR3 length: 16 amino acids. Here the CDR3 reads CASSYIPGPDHYEQYF. CDR3 nucleotides: TGTGCCAGCAGCTATATTCCCGGCCCCGACCACTACGAGCAGTACTTC.

CDR3 DNA: TGTGCCAGCAGCTTACAGGGGGCGGTTGGGGAGACCCAGTACTTC. Its translation: CASSLQGAVGETQYF. This chain joins TRBV5-4 and TRBJ2-5; 9 nucleotides align to TRBD1. The CDR3 covers 15 residues. The germline CDR1 and CDR2 sequences are SGHNT and YYREEE (reference sequence). The J segment lost 5 bases and the V segment lost 2 bases, leaving 7 bases of the junction unmatched.

The J gene is TRBJ2-7, the V gene TRBV28; tentatively, D is TRBD1 (5 bases). V was clipped by 7 bases and J by 5 bases, with 18 bases between them. Germline assignment: CDR1 MDHEN and CDR2 SYDVKM. The CDR3 has 14 residues. The CDR3 is CASKGAAKPNEQYF. Written as DNA, the CDR3 is TGTGCCAGCAAAGGGGCCGCGAAACCGAACGAGCAGTACTTC.

This chain connects TRBV11-2 to TRBJ2-1, with TRBD2 as a possible D gene (6 bases). CDR1 is SGHAT, CDR2 FQNNGV, per germline. The CDR3 is 16 amino acids. Between the trimmed V and J ends, which lost 7 bases and 1 base, there was a span of 17 bases. CDR3 nucleotides: TGTGCCAGCACACCGCGGGACGCCGCTTCCTACAATGAGCAGTTCTTC. It codes for CASTPRDAASYNEQFF.

The chain has TRBV6-5 and TRBJ2-3, with TRBD1 matching 7 bases. Germline-derived CDR1 and CDR2 are MNHEY and SVGAGI. The CDR3 sequence is 14 residues long. V dropped 6 bases and J dropped 8; count of bases not matched to a gene: 11. CDR3 sequence reads: CASRGTGALLTQYF. Here the CDR3 DNA reads TGTGCCAGCAGAGGAACAGGGGCCCTTCTTACGCAGTATTTT.